This T cell receptor (beta chain) emerged from a study of cytomegalovirus exposure and HLA in healthy donors. Germline CDR1 and CDR2: MDHEN and SYDVKM. This CDR3 is built from 15 residues. Trimming took off 2 bases at V and 3 bases at J, with 13 bases between the two ends. This clone was counted between two and nine times. Its target is unknown. PCR was performed using 60 Vbeta and 13 Jbeta primers. Some clones are missing from TCRdb's copy, which holds only in-frame ones; the method was immunoSEQ multiplex PCR. The sample includes more than 80,000 clones, about three quarters of them seen just once. Study-wide points: Under in vitro conditions, three CMV-associated chains were confirmed as specific for CMV antigens. In a later analysis, HLA-associated TCR beta chains were more clonally expanded than equally common others. When analyzed later, a missense DCLRE1C variant was found to be linked to TCR beta V- and J-gene trimming.

This rearrangement joins TRBV28 to TRBJ1-1; possibly TRBD1 for D (5 bases). This clonotype originated in a woman between 45 and 65 years old in good health and CMV-seropositive. Sequencing was carried out using PBMCs. CDR3 region: CASSLGAGVYTEAFF. The CDR3, as DNA: TGTGCCAGCAGTTTAGGCGCGGGGGTGTACACTGAAGCTTTCTTT.